The present T cell receptor (beta chain) was sequenced within a study of T cell repertoires in cytomegalovirus infection. Study context: HLA-B-restricted CMV epitopes that are well studied, plus recently identified HLA-C-restricted ones, were used by the study. CMV infection together with matching HLA type was indicated by public TCR beta signatures.

This clonotype appeared many times. Its antigen is currently unknown. The CDR3 has 17 residues. V was shortened by 2 bases and J by 7 bases, with 18 bases between the two germline ends. In germline, CDR1 is SGHTA, CDR2 FQGNSA. Each CDR3 protein is one row after TCRdb ran MiXCR on the reads. In the table there are 650,000 to 900,000 distinct CDR3 sequences, approximately 32% of which are singletons. The rearrangement links TRBV7-2 to TRBJ1-6, with D possibly TRBD1 on 6 matching bases. The sample in question was cultured CD8+ T cells from PBMCs, obtained from culture after CMV antigen stimulation. The sequence came from a human donor in good health (CMV status not recorded). Some clones in this sample may be carry-over from other donors' samples. The CDR3 here is CASSLKGSGAQNSPLHF. The DNA for the CDR3 is TGTGCCAGCAGCTTAAAAGGTTCAGGGGCGCAGAATTCACCCCTCCACTTT.